These 3 T cell receptor beta chains originate from one sample sequenced in a study of PD-1 blockade in classical Hodgkin lymphoma. Only in-frame clones appear in the TCRdb table, and some are missing; sequencing was by immunoSEQ multiplex PCR. Among tens of thousands of clones, about 91% were seen once, and the ten largest hold around 10%. Every single patient, without exception, relapsed after autologous stem cell transplantation, and brentuximab vedotin exposure varied. The sample was peripheral blood mononuclear cells (PBMCs), taken before the second cycle of nivolumab. These TCRs come from a human donor with classical Hodgkin lymphoma.

The J gene is TRBJ2-7, the V gene TRBV7-6; TRBD1 might be the D (5 bases). Trimming took off 2 bases at V and 3 bases at J, with 11 bases between the two ends. Germline V CDR1 and CDR2: SGHVS, FNYEAQ. This CDR3 contains 14 residues. The CDR3 nucleotides are TGTGCCAGCAGCTTAAGTAATCAGGGCTACGAGCAGTACTTC. Translation: CASSLSNQGYEQYF.

The genes are TRBV19 and TRBJ2-1; D perhaps matches TRBD2 (5 bases). V lost 5 bases and J lost 5, with 13 bases in between. The V gene's germline CDR1 is LNHDA and CDR2 SQIVND (reference sequence). There are 14 residues in the CDR3. CDR3 residues: CASSDPGYHNEQFF. For the CDR3, the DNA is TGTGCCAGTAGTGACCCGGGATATCACAATGAGCAGTTCTTC. The whole variable domain, remainder taken from reference TRBV19 and TRBJ2-1, is DGGITQSPKYLFRKEGQNVTLSCEQNLNHDAMYWYRQDPGQGLRLIYYSQIVNDFQKGDIAEGYSVSREKKESFPLTVTSAQKNPTAFYLCASSDPGYHNEQFFGPGTRLTVL.

The chain combines TRBV21-1 with TRBJ2-3; the table's D call, TRBD1, was not checked against the DNA. TRBV21-1 is a pseudogene locus. The CDR3 consists of 15 residues. CDR3 nucleotide sequence: TGTGCCAGCAGCAAAGATGACAGTGACCCAGATACGCAGTATTTT. It codes for CASSKDDSDPDTQYF.